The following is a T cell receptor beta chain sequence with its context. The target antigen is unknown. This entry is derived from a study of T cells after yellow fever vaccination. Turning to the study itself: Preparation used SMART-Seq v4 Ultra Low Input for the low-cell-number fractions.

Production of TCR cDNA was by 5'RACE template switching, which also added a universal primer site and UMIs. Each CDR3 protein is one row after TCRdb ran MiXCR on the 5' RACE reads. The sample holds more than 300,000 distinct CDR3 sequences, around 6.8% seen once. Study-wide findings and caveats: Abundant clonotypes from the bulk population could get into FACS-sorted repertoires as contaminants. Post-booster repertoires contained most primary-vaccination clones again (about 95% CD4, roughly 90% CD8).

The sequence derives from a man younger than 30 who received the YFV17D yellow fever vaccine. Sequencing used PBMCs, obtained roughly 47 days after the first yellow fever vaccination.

The chain's CDR3 is CASSLDPGTARFSNEQFF. The CDR3 DNA reads TGCGCCAGCAGCTTGGATCCAGGGACGGCCCGATTCTCCAATGAGCAGTTCTTC. This chain joins TRBV5-1 and TRBJ2-1, with D perhaps given as TRBD1 or TRBD2 (5 bases each). Germline values: CDR1 SGHRS, CDR2 YFSETQ. Trimming removed 0 bases from V and 6 bases from J, with 22 bases in between. This CDR3 has 18 amino acids.